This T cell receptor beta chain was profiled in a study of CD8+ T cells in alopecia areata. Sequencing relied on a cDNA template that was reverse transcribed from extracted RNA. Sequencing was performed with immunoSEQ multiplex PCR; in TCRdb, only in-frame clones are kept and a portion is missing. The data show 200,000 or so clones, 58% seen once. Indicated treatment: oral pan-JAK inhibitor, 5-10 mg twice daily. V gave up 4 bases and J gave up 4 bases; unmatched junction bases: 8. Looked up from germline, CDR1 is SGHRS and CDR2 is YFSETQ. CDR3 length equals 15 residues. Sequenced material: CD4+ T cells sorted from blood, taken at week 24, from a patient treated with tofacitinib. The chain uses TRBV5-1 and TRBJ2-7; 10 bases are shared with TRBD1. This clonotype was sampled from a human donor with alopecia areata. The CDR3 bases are TGCGCCAGCAGCAAAAGACAGGGGGCAGGGTACGAGCAGTACTTC. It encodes CASSKRQGAGYEQYF.